These 24 T cell receptor beta chains came from one sample sequenced in a study of patients and donors after allogeneic stem cell transplantation. MiXCR, applied by TCRdb to the RT-PCR reads, yields one record per CDR3 protein. This sample carries roughly 880,000 distinct CDR3 sequences, about a sixth of them seen once, and the ten largest clones take 5.5% to 6.5%. The sequenced sample was blood, either unsorted or a sorted T cell fraction (not recorded which). These receptors all stem from a human donor who was either an allogeneic HSCT recipient or a stem cell or donor lymphocyte infusion donor (not recorded which). It is not recorded whose cells these are; they may come from a transplant donor.

The chain joins TRBV6-2 or TRBV6-3 to TRBJ2-3, with D perhaps TRBD1 (5 bases). There are 15 residues in the CDR3. The V end was cut by 7 bases, the J end by 6 bases, with 20 bases between. The germline V gene encodes CDR1 MNHEY and CDR2 SVGEGT. The CDR3 reads CASTLHRSKGDTQYF. CDR3 DNA sequence: TGTGCCAGCACCCTGCACCGATCGAAGGGGGATACGCAGTATTTT.

This clonotype was observed a handful of times. The chain recombines TRBV7-9 with TRBJ2-1, with TRBD2 identical over 7 bases. Looked up from germline, CDR1 is SEHNR and CDR2 is FQNEAQ (reference sequence). This CDR3 comprises 17 residues. The V segment lost 4 bases and the J segment 2 bases; nucleotides outside the gene matches: 11. CDR3 sequence (DNA): TGTGCCAGCAGCTCGCCGGGGGGTGGGGAAACCTACAATGAGCAGTTCTTC. It yields the protein CASSSPGGGETYNEQFF.

The genes are TRBV2 and TRBJ2-1; 11 nucleotides align to TRBD2. This CDR3 comprises 19 residues. CDR1 is SNHLY and CDR2 is FYNNEI in the germline V gene. Losses at the gene ends were 3 bases for V and 0 bases for J; bases not matched to a gene: 10. CDR3 sequence (DNA): TGTGCCAGCAGTGAGGGACTAGCGGAGGTCGAGAGCTCCTACAATGAGCAGTTCTTC. Its translation is CASSEGLAEVESSYNEQFF.

A few counts support this clonotype. The rearrangement links TRBV12-3 or TRBV12-4 to TRBJ2-7; 7 bases are a match to TRBD1. The CDR3 has 16 residues. With V trimmed by 2 bases and J by 3 bases, 10 bases remained unmatched. CDR3 sequence reads: CASSLLLQGDYYEQYF. Here the CDR3 DNA reads TGTGCCAGCAGTTTACTACTTCAGGGGGATTACTACGAGCAGTACTTC.

This clonotype was found many times. The gene calls are TRBV5-1 and TRBJ2-3; D gene ambiguous. This CDR3 region has 12 residues. V lost 4 bases and J 4 bases, leaving 7 bases between the germline ends. The germline CDR1 and CDR2 sequences are SGHRS and YFSETQ. CDR3 sequence reads: CASSRVPDTQYF. The CDR3 DNA sequence: TGCGCCAGCAGCAGGGTACCAGATACGCAGTATTTT. The full variable domain, in which reference TRBV5-1 and TRBJ2-3 provide the parts outside the CDR3, is KAGVTQTPRYLIKTRGQQVTLSCSPISGHRSVSWYQQTPGQGLQFLFEYFSETQRNKGNFPGRFSGRQFSNSRSEMNVSTLELGDSALYLCASSRVPDTQYFGPGTRLTVL.

V and J are TRBV7-2 and TRBJ2-2; 11 bases map to TRBD2. This CDR3 has 17 amino acids. Germline V lookup: CDR1 SGHTA, CDR2 FQGNSA. V shed 6 bases and J 5 bases; nucleotides not matched to a gene: 11. CDR3 residues: CASRRGLAGYLTGELFF. CDR3 DNA sequence: TGTGCCAGCAGACGCGGACTAGCGGGTTACTTAACCGGGGAGCTGTTTTTT. The entire variable domain, with the rest obtained from reference TRBV7-2 and TRBJ2-2, is as follows: GAGVSQSPSNKVTEKGKDVELRCDPISGHTALYWYRQSLGQGLEFLIYFQGNSAPDKSGLPSDRFSAERTGGSVSTLTIQRTQQEDSAVYLCASRRGLAGYLTGELFFGEGSRLTVL.

This clonotype was counted a few times. The V gene is TRBV5-1, the J gene TRBJ2-1; TRBD2 aligns across 12 bases. The CDR3 is 14 residues long. The germline gives CDR1 SGHRS, CDR2 YFSETQ. Trimming took 7 bases from V and 8 from J; bases not matched to a gene: 7. The CDR3 loop is CASGRTSGKYEQFF. The CDR3 DNA follows: TGCGCCAGCGGTAGGACTAGCGGGAAGTATGAGCAGTTCTTC.

In this sample, this clonotype turned up a few times. The chain recombines TRBV20-1 with TRBJ2-5, with 7 positions matching TRBD2. The germline V gene encodes CDR1 DFQATT and CDR2 SNEGSKA (reference sequence). Trimming cost V 2 bases and J 7 bases; bases outside gene matches: 10. This CDR3 contains 14 residues. As DNA, the CDR3 is TGCAGTGCTAGACATAGGACTAGGATGGCGACCCAGTACTTC. Translated: CSARHRTRMATQYF.

In its sample, this clonotype was seen a few times. The J gene is TRBJ1-5, the V gene TRBV20-1, with 8 bases matching TRBD1. This CDR3 contains 13 residues. V was clipped by 6 bases and J by 6 bases; unmatched bases: 7. The germline gives CDR1 DFQATT, CDR2 SNEGSKA (reference sequence). The CDR3 sequence: CSAIDRGTQPQHF. The CDR3 bases are TGCAGTGCAATCGACAGGGGTACTCAGCCCCAGCATTTT.

This clonotype was detected only a few times. V usage is TRBV6-2 or TRBV6-3 and J usage is TRBJ2-7; 9 bases line up with TRBD1. V shed 7 bases, J shed 3 bases, and the junction held 10 bases outside the gene matches. Germline CDR1 is MNHEY and CDR2 is SVGEGT. The CDR3 contains 15 residues. CDR3 region: CASTQTWDRVYEQYF. The CDR3 coding sequence is TGTGCCAGCACTCAGACATGGGACAGGGTCTACGAGCAGTACTTC.

The CDR3 DNA reads as TGTGCCAGCGATAGCGGGAGGATCCCCTACGAGCAGTACTTC. Translating gives CASDSGRIPYEQYF. The chain couples TRBV6-2 or TRBV6-3 to TRBJ2-7; 10 nucleotides line up with TRBD2. Germline loops: CDR1 MNHEY, CDR2 SVGEGT. V trimming: 8 bases; J trimming: 2 bases; junction bases outside the gene matches: 6. The CDR3 is 14 residues long.

A remark on this clonotype: An end of the junction differs from the germline gene, which may be a read error. V is TRBV6-5 and J is TRBJ2-3; the match to TRBD1 covers 8 bases. Germline loops: CDR1 MNHEY, CDR2 SVGAGI. The CDR3 length is 12 residues. The chain's CDR3 is CASSPQGVLLNF. CDR3 sequence (DNA): TGTGCCAGCAGTCCACAGGGGGTTCTATTGAATTTT.

This clonotype was observed at least ten times. The rearrangement joins TRBV5-1 to TRBJ2-3; D might be TRBD1 (6 bases). Germline V lookup: CDR1 SGHRS, CDR2 YFSETQ. Trimming left V 5 bases short and J 0 bases short, with 10 bases between. The CDR3 spans 14 residues. The DNA for the CDR3 is TGCGCCAGCAGGGTGCAGGGGAGCACAGATACGCAGTATTTT. The encoded protein is CASRVQGSTDTQYF.

In this sample, this clonotype turned up a few times. The rearrangement uses TRBV9 and TRBJ2-7; no firm D call. This CDR3 comprises 14 residues. V dropped 0 bases and J dropped 3 bases, with 10 bases sitting between them. Germline-derived CDR1 and CDR2 are SGDLS and YYNGEE. The CDR3 loop is CASSVEPAHYEQYF. CDR3 sequence (DNA): TGTGCCAGCAGCGTAGAACCGGCACACTACGAGCAGTACTTC.

V is TRBV5-4 and J is TRBJ1-2; D may be TRBD1 (6 bases). The CDR3 runs 14 residues. The V end lost 7 bases, the J end lost 4 bases, and 17 bases lay between the germline ends. Per the germline V gene, CDR1 is SGHNT and CDR2 is YYREEE (reference sequence). CDR3 loop: CASRGIQGSYGYTF. CDR3 nucleotide sequence: TGTGCCAGCCGGGGAATACAGGGATCCTATGGCTACACCTTC.

The rearrangement links TRBV5-1 to TRBJ1-2, with no clear D. Germline V lookup: CDR1 SGHRS, CDR2 YFSETQ. V dropped 0 bases and J dropped 0 bases, with 9 bases sitting between them. There are 15 residues in the CDR3. CDR3 in amino acids: CASSLGGRANYGYTF. CDR3 nucleotides: TGCGCCAGCAGCTTGGGAGGGAGGGCTAACTATGGCTACACCTTC.

The rearrangement links TRBV2 to TRBJ2-2; D is unresolved. Trimming took 2 bases from V and 1 from J, leaving 11 bases between them. The length of the CDR3 is 16 residues. The germline gives CDR1 SNHLY, CDR2 FYNNEI. The CDR3 sequence: CASSELGGENTGELFF. The CDR3 DNA is TGTGCCAGCAGTGAACTAGGCGGAGAGAACACCGGGGAGCTGTTTTTT.

The chain joins TRBV9 to TRBJ1-4, with 7 bases aligning to TRBD1. This CDR3 is 15 amino acids long. With 4 bases clipped from V and 3 bases from J, the junction kept 6 bases outside the gene matches. Germline CDR1 SGDLS, CDR2 YYNGEE. The chain's CDR3 is CASSPETGSNEKLFF. The CDR3 coding sequence is TGTGCCAGCAGCCCAGAGACAGGGTCTAATGAAAAACTGTTTTTT.

V usage is TRBV6-2 or TRBV6-3 and J usage is TRBJ2-2; D is possibly TRBD1 (6 bases). From germline, CDR1 is MNHEY and CDR2 SVGEGT. The CDR3 runs to 13 residues. V lost 8 bases to trimming and J lost 5 bases, with 12 bases between them. CDR3 region: CASDKQGTGELFF. The CDR3 DNA reads as TGTGCCAGCGACAAACAGGGTACCGGGGAGCTGTTTTTT.

This clonotype turned up a few times. The chain has TRBV29-1 and TRBJ2-1, with TRBD2 matching 8 bases. Germline lookup yields CDR1 SQVTM and CDR2 ANQGSEA. The CDR3 is made up of 15 amino acids. The junction had 8 bases not matched to a gene; V was cut back by 7 bases and J by 0 bases. CDR3 in amino acids: CSAVRGGSSYNEQFF. For the CDR3, the DNA is TGCAGCGCCGTTCGGGGGGGCAGCTCCTACAATGAGCAGTTCTTC.

This clonotype was observed a handful of times. The V gene is TRBV6-1, the J gene TRBJ2-3; TRBD1 or TRBD2 may be the D gene (5 bases each). The CDR3 runs 16 residues. Trimming removed 7 bases from V and 0 bases from J, with 17 bases in between. Germline V gene sequence: CDR1 MNHNS, CDR2 SASEGT. DNA of the CDR3: TGTGCCAGCAAGATAACCGGGACGGTGAGCACAGATACGCAGTATTTT. It specifies CASKITGTVSTDTQYF.

This clonotype was observed a handful of times. CDR3: CASSSFGDFSYEQYF. The CDR3 bases are TGTGCCAGCAGTAGCTTCGGGGACTTCTCCTACGAGCAGTACTTC. The chain has TRBV12-3 or TRBV12-4 and TRBJ2-7, with a possible D match to TRBD2 (6 bases). CDR3 length equals 15 residues. Between the trimmed V and J ends, which lost 5 bases and 0 bases, there was a span of 14 bases.

The V gene is TRBV20-1, the J gene TRBJ1-1; D gene unclear. The germline V gene encodes CDR1 DFQATT and CDR2 SNEGSKA (reference sequence). This CDR3 has 12 amino acids. The CDR3 DNA sequence: TGCAGAGTGGGTGGGGTGAACACTGAAGCTTTCTTT. This translates into CRVGGVNTEAFF.

The sample holds a few counts of this clonotype. V and J are TRBV10-3 and TRBJ2-2; 7 bases are shared with TRBD1. Germline CDR1 and CDR2: ENHRY and SYGVKD. V trimming: 11 bases; J trimming: 5 bases; junction bases outside the gene matches: 11. The CDR3 runs 14 residues. The CDR3 loop is CASHEGARTGELFF. CDR3 DNA: TGTGCCTCTCACGAGGGGGCGCGGACCGGGGAGCTGTTTTTT.